The 9 T cell receptor beta chains in this list originate from one sample, sequenced in a study of blood T cell repertoires in COVID-19. Assay used: immunoSEQ multiplex PCR; TCRdb lists only in-frame clones, some missing. The sample lists roughly 250,000 clones; approximately 85% were seen once. Sample: PBMCs or T cells enriched from blood (not recorded which). These receptors were obtained from a woman younger than 45 who had recovered from COVID-19.

The chain couples TRBV2 to TRBJ2-3; no clear D gene. Germline assignment: CDR1 SNHLY and CDR2 FYNNEI. There are 13 residues in the CDR3. V lost 3 bases and J lost 6, with 10 bases in between. CDR3: CASSDQASDTQYF. In nucleotides, the CDR3 is TGTGCCAGCAGTGATCAGGCGAGTGATACGCAGTATTTT.

The chain couples TRBV2 to TRBJ2-7; D is perhaps TRBD2 (5 bases). Trimming shortened V by 4 bases and J by 2 bases, and 12 bases separated the two germline ends. Looked up from germline, CDR1 is SNHLY and CDR2 is FYNNEI. The CDR3 is 14 amino acids. The CDR3 spells CASSVVPGTYEQYF. As DNA, the CDR3 is TGTGCCAGCAGTGTTGTCCCGGGGACCTACGAGCAGTACTTC.

Only a few counts were recorded for this clone. The CDR3 DNA reads TGTGCCAGCTCACCCCGTAGTGGAGTCGACACCATATATTTT. Protein product: CASSPRSGVDTIYF. The chain is built from TRBV18 and TRBJ1-3, with D unclear. The germline CDR1 and CDR2 sequences are KGHSH and LQKENI. CDR3 length equals 14 residues. V lost 3 bases to trimming and J lost 8 bases, with 14 bases between them.

The chain employs TRBV7-9 and TRBJ1-1; no reliable D call. Between the trimmed V and J ends, which lost 1 base and 4 bases, there was a span of 10 bases. The CDR3 loop spans 14 amino acids. CDR1 and CDR2 from the germline V gene are SEHNR and FQNEAQ (reference sequence). CDR3 protein: CASSLVYRGTEAFF. The CDR3 DNA follows: TGTGCCAGCAGCTTAGTTTATCGGGGCACTGAAGCTTTCTTT.

The chain links TRBV29-1 to TRBJ2-7; 12 positions match TRBD2. The V segment lost 2 bases and the J segment 4 bases; nucleotides outside the gene matches: 6. Germline V CDR1 and CDR2: SQVTM, ANQGSEA. This CDR3 contains 15 residues. In nucleotides, the CDR3 is TGCAGCGTTGAACTAGCGGGAGGGCCGTCTTACGAGCAGTACTTC. Translated: CSVELAGGPSYEQYF.

The chain links TRBV5-4 to TRBJ2-5; D gene uncertain. This CDR3 has 13 amino acids. Germline CDR1 and CDR2: SGHNT and YYREEE (reference sequence). Trimming pared 5 bases from V and 1 base from J, leaving 9 bases between. The CDR3 nucleotides are TGTGCCAGCAGGGCGGTTCCCCAAGAGACCCAGTACTTC. It translates to CASRAVPQETQYF.

The rearrangement uses TRBV10-3 and TRBJ1-1; 7 bases are a match to TRBD1. V shed 6 bases, J shed 7 bases, and the junction held 11 bases outside the gene matches. The CDR3 covers 14 residues. The germline V gene encodes CDR1 ENHRY and CDR2 SYGVKD. The CDR3 sequence: CAIRARDRIFEAFF. CDR3 DNA: TGTGCCATCAGAGCACGGGACAGAATCTTTGAAGCTTTCTTT.

V is TRBV5-1 and J is TRBJ1-2, with 8 nucleotides matching TRBD1. Germline lookup yields CDR1 SGHRS and CDR2 YFSETQ. The CDR3 contains 13 residues. Trimming cost V 3 bases and J 5 bases; bases outside gene matches: 3. The CDR3: CASSWDRRYGYTF. The CDR3 region has the DNA TGCGCCAGCAGCTGGGACAGGAGGTATGGCTACACCTTC. Variable domain in full (rest from reference TRBV5-1 and TRBJ1-2): KAGVTQTPRYLIKTRGQQVTLSCSPISGHRSVSWYQQTPGQGLQFLFEYFSETQRNKGNFPGRFSGRQFSNSRSEMNVSTLELGDSALYLCASSWDRRYGYTFGSGTRLTVV.

Only a few counts were recorded for this clone. The gene calls are TRBV28 and TRBJ2-7, with D maybe TRBD1 (5 bases). Germline V CDR1 and CDR2: MDHEN, SYDVKM. This CDR3 comprises 12 residues. V gave up 4 bases and J gave up 4 bases, with 8 bases separating them. This chain's CDR3 is CASSSRGYEQYF. CDR3 sequence (DNA): TGTGCCAGCAGTTCAAGGGGTTACGAGCAGTACTTC.